The 24 T cell receptor beta chains listed next were all sequenced from one sample in a study of Ad26.COV2.S vaccination and SARS-CoV-2 variants. TCRdb's copy holds only in-frame clones and misses some; the assay was immunoSEQ multiplex PCR. The sample contains fewer than 400,000 clones, about 82% of which appear only once. Treatment here: around 19 received Ad26.COV2.S at low or high dose, single or two shots; 5 received placebo; per-sample allocation not given. Collection of samples fell on day 63 after the first vaccine or placebo injection. The sample was peripheral blood, taken in a trial of Ad26.COV2.S vaccine versus placebo. Receptors originate from a person aged 18-65 years who received the Ad26.COV2.S COVID-19 vaccine or a placebo.

The chain uses TRBV19 and TRBJ1-2; the match to TRBD1 covers 7 bases. CDR3 length: 16 residues. The V and J ends lost 4 bases and 4 bases, in that order; junction bases with no gene match: 12. Germline CDR1 LNHDA, CDR2 SQIVND (reference sequence). The CDR3 is CASSTRDSLLSYGYTF. The DNA of the CDR3 is TGTGCCAGTAGTACCAGGGACAGCCTCCTTTCCTATGGCTACACCTTC.

CDR3 in amino acids: CASSLTAALSYSYEQYF. CDR3 sequence (DNA): TGTGCCAGCAGCCTGACTGCCGCCCTATCCTATTCCTACGAGCAGTACTTC. The chain employs TRBV6-2 or TRBV6-3 and TRBJ2-7, with no clear D. The CDR3 covers 17 residues. V dropped 6 bases and J dropped 1 base, with 22 bases sitting between them. Germline CDR1 MNHEY, CDR2 SVGEGT.

About this clone itself: In the same sample, other DNA sequences code for this CDR3. This chain joins TRBV3-1 (or the pseudogene TRBV3-2) and TRBJ1-1; no reliable D call. V was clipped by 6 bases and J by 0 bases, with 8 bases between them. Germline assignment: CDR1 LGHDT and CDR2 YNNKEL (reference sequence). The length of the CDR3 is 13 residues. In DNA, the CDR3 is TGTGCCAGCAGTTTGAGACTGAACACTGAAGCTTTCTTT. Residues: CASSLRLNTEAFF.

The chain employs TRBV5-6 and TRBJ1-2, with D possibly TRBD1 on 6 matching bases. V lost 4 bases and J lost 5, with 27 bases in between. Germline V gene lookup returns CDR1 SGHDT and CDR2 YYEEEE. This CDR3 comprises 18 residues. The chain's CDR3 is CASSPNLPGTQGLYGYTF. CDR3 nucleotides: TGTGCCAGCAGCCCAAACCTCCCTGGGACTCAGGGGCTTTATGGCTACACCTTC.

The chain carries TRBV12-3 or TRBV12-4 and TRBJ1-4; D is unclear. V lost 5 bases and J lost 10, with 14 bases in between. The CDR3 runs 13 residues. CDR3 loop: CASSPRGRVKLFF. For the CDR3, the DNA is TGTGCCAGCAGTCCCCGGGGAAGGGTAAAACTGTTTTTT.

The J gene is TRBJ2-3, the V gene TRBV7-2; TRBD2 aligns across 15 bases. Losses at the gene ends were 5 bases for V and 0 bases for J; bases not matched to a gene: 6. Germline V lookup: CDR1 SGHTA, CDR2 FQGNSA. The CDR3 covers 18 residues. DNA for the CDR3: TGTGCCAGCAGCGAGGGACTAGCGGGGGGATCTAGCACAGATACGCAGTATTTT. Translation gives CASSEGLAGGSSTDTQYF.

J is TRBJ2-3 and V is TRBV14, with 12 bases aligning to TRBD2. The germline CDR1 and CDR2 sequences are SGHDN and FVKESK. Trimming removed 4 bases from V and 3 bases from J; junction bases left unmatched: 5. This CDR3 spans 16 amino acids. CDR3 amino acids: CASSPLAGGNTDTQYF. The CDR3 DNA reads as TGTGCCAGCAGCCCCCTAGCGGGGGGGAATACAGATACGCAGTATTTT.

The gene calls are TRBV6-4 and TRBJ1-2; no reliable D call. The CDR3 totals 14 residues. The V end lost 8 bases, the J end lost 4 bases, and 17 bases lay between the germline ends. Germline CDR1 and CDR2: MRHNA and SNTAGT. CDR3 sequence reads: CASPQRPLLYGYTF. For the CDR3, the DNA is TGTGCCAGCCCCCAGAGACCCCTACTCTATGGCTACACCTTC.

This chain links TRBV18 with TRBJ2-3, with TRBD1 matching over 8 bases. V gave up 2 bases and J gave up 2 bases; unmatched junction bases: 9. This CDR3 contains 17 residues. Germline V lookup: CDR1 KGHSH, CDR2 LQKENI. DNA of the CDR3: TGTGCCAGCTCACCAGACGGGACAGGCATTCACACAGATACGCAGTATTTT. This gives the protein CASSPDGTGIHTDTQYF.

This rearrangement joins TRBV27 to TRBJ1-4; D is undetermined. The length of the CDR3 is 16 residues. Germline assignment: CDR1 MNHEY and CDR2 SMNVEV (reference sequence). The ends were cut back, 2 bases at V and 5 bases at J, with 15 bases in the middle. The CDR3 loop is CASSLRVGSGNEKLFF. In nucleotides, the CDR3 is TGTGCCAGCAGTTTAAGGGTGGGGAGCGGGAATGAAAAACTGTTTTTT.

The chain combines TRBV12-3 or TRBV12-4 with TRBJ1-1; D call uncertain. Trimming removed 6 bases from V and 7 bases from J, with 12 bases in between. The CDR3 is 12 amino acids. The CDR3, as DNA: TGTGCCAGCAGCTCCCCATCTAATGAAGCTTTCTTT. This sequence encodes CASSSPSNEAFF.

This chain connects TRBV14 to TRBJ1-3; 7 nucleotides agree with TRBD1. CDR3 length equals 17 residues. Germline V lookup: CDR1 SGHDN, CDR2 FVKESK. V lost 5 bases, J lost 0 bases, and 10 bases stayed unmatched. The CDR3 reads CASSSLKDRFSGNTIYF. The DNA of the CDR3 is TGTGCCAGCAGCAGCCTCAAGGACAGGTTCTCTGGAAACACCATATATTTT.

The chain uses TRBV19 and TRBJ1-2; no clear D. Germline CDR1 reads LNHDA; CDR2 reads SQIVND (reference sequence). This CDR3 contains 13 residues. V was shortened by 4 bases and J by 6 bases, with 12 bases between the two germline ends. The CDR3 spells CASSKDWGNGYTF. Written as DNA, the CDR3 is TGTGCCAGTAGTAAAGATTGGGGTAATGGCTACACCTTC.

This chain uses TRBV5-5 with TRBJ1-3; D might be TRBD1 (6 bases). Germline V lookup: CDR1 SGHKS, CDR2 YYEKEE (reference sequence). CDR3 length equals 14 residues. V was cut by 3 bases and J by 0 bases, with 7 bases left in between. The chain's CDR3 is CASSSGVSGNTIYF. For the CDR3, the DNA is TGTGCCAGCAGCTCAGGGGTCTCTGGAAACACCATATATTTT.

The gene calls are TRBV3-1 (or the pseudogene TRBV3-2) and TRBJ1-1; D gene uncertain. This CDR3 region has 15 residues. V lost 0 bases and J lost 1, with 9 bases in between. CDR1 and CDR2 from the germline V gene are LGHDT and YNNKEL (reference sequence). CDR3 nucleotide sequence: TGTGCCAGCAGCCAAGACGGGCGGCAGAACACTGAAGCTTTCTTT. Encoded protein: CASSQDGRQNTEAFF.

J is TRBJ2-1 and V is TRBV11-3, with TRBD1 matching 9 bases. V shed 3 bases and J 9 bases; nucleotides not matched to a gene: 6. The germline gives CDR1 SGHNT, CDR2 YENEEA. This CDR3 spans 14 amino acids. DNA of the CDR3: TGTGCCAGCAGCTTCAATACAGGGGGCAGTGAGCAGTTCTTC. Its protein product is CASSFNTGGSEQFF.

This chain joins TRBV7-2 and TRBJ2-5; D might be TRBD1 (5 bases). Trimming removed 2 bases from V and 6 bases from J, with 13 bases in between. CDR3 length: 14 residues. The germline CDR1 and CDR2 sequences are SGHTA and FQGNSA. The CDR3 sequence: CASSLKSGSKTQYF. The CDR3 DNA follows: TGTGCCAGCAGCTTAAAGTCAGGGTCGAAGACCCAGTACTTC.

V is TRBV29-1 and J is TRBJ1-1; possible D gene TRBD1, 5 bases. V was cut by 5 bases and J by 0 bases, with 13 bases left in between. Per the germline V gene, CDR1 is SQVTM and CDR2 is ANQGSEA. This CDR3 comprises 14 residues. The CDR3 nucleotides are TGCAGCGTTCGTAGGGGAGCCATGAACACTGAAGCTTTCTTT. This translates into CSVRRGAMNTEAFF. The full variable domain, in which reference TRBV29-1 and TRBJ1-1 provide the parts outside the CDR3, is SAVISQKPSRDICQRGTSLTIQCQVDSQVTMMFWYRQQPGQSLTLIATANQGSEATYESGFVIDKFPISRPNLTFSTLTVSNMSPEDSSIYLCSVRRGAMNTEAFFGQGTRLTVV.

The chain combines TRBV6-1 with TRBJ2-2; 9 bases map to TRBD2. The V and J ends lost 0 bases and 3 bases, in that order; junction bases with no gene match: 8. This CDR3 is built from 18 residues. CDR1 is MNHNS, CDR2 SASEGT, per germline. Written as DNA, the CDR3 is TGTGCCAGCAGTGAAGCGCTTCGAGGACTAGCGCACACCGGGGAGCTGTTTTTT. Translating it yields CASSEALRGLAHTGELFF.

For the CDR3, the DNA is TGTGCCAGCAGTCAAAGGGGCCGACAGGGGGACCGTCGGAGGGGTCGGTCACCCCTCCACTTT. It translates to CASSQRGRQGDRRRGRSPLHF. This chain uses TRBV6-6 with TRBJ1-6, with 9 bases aligning to TRBD1. V gave up 5 bases and J gave up 10 bases; unmatched junction bases: 27. The CDR3 has 21 amino acids. From germline, CDR1 is MNHNY and CDR2 SVGAGI (reference sequence).

Here the CDR3 DNA reads TGTGCCAGCTCACCTGAGGTTGGCGTCTATGGCTACACCTTC. It is translated as CASSPEVGVYGYTF. The chain links TRBV18 to TRBJ1-2, with unresolved D. The CDR3 runs 14 residues. V lost 3 bases and J lost 4, with 12 bases in between. Germline V gene sequence: CDR1 KGHSH, CDR2 LQKENI.

The chain carries TRBV11-2 and TRBJ1-1; 9 bases are shared with TRBD1. J was trimmed by 6 bases and V by 5 bases; bases with no gene match: 7. Germline assignment: CDR1 SGHAT and CDR2 FQNNGV. The CDR3 length is 14 residues. Here the CDR3 reads CASSNRDRVAEAFF. The CDR3 region has the DNA TGTGCCAGCAGCAACCGGGACAGGGTAGCTGAAGCTTTCTTT.

V and J are TRBV12-5 and TRBJ1-4; 8 bases match TRBD1. The germline gives CDR1 LGHNT, CDR2 FRNRAP. The CDR3 contains 14 residues. V lost 6 bases and J lost 3; bases outside the gene matches: 3. Here the CDR3 reads CASGQGAANEKLFF. The CDR3 nucleotides are TGTGCTAGTGGCCAGGGGGCCGCTAATGAAAAACTGTTTTTT. Full variable domain (rest looked up from reference TRBV12-5 and TRBJ1-4): DARVTQTPRHKVTEMGQEVTMRCQPILGHNTVFWYRQTMMQGLELLAYFRNRAPLDDSGMPKDRFSAEMPDATLATLKIQPSEPRDSAVYFCASGQGAANEKLFFGSGTQLSVL.

The CDR3 here is CATSEAYGSGNTIYF. CDR3 DNA: TGTGCCACCAGCGAAGCGTACGGCTCTGGAAACACCATATATTTT. The rearrangement joins TRBV15 to TRBJ1-3; D is undetermined. The CDR3 contains 15 residues. Trimming cost V 5 bases and J 0 bases, with 11 bases left between them. CDR1 is LNHNV, CDR2 YYDKDF, per germline (reference sequence).